The clone carrying this T cell receptor (beta chain) was observed at least ten times. The data are from a study of neurological immune-mediated disorders. The authors made cDNA by 5'RACE with 10-nucleotide random UMIs. Every sequencing run drew on 15-18 subjects and yielded over 190 million TCR-beta sequences. TCRdb re-called the 5' RACE reads through MiXCR, storing one row per CDR3 protein. Of some 60,000 distinct CDR3 sequences in the sample, about 10% were seen once. The germline gives CDR1 DFQATT, CDR2 SNEGSKA (reference sequence). The V and J ends lost 3 bases and 7 bases respectively, with 4 bases between them. There are 10 residues in the CDR3. Sample time point: longitudinal time-point 1 (baseline).

Source material: PBMCs. This chain joins TRBV20-1 and TRBJ1-5; D uncertain. The source of this sequence is a male donor with HTLV-1-associated myelopathy (HAM/TSP). The CDR3 DNA reads TGCAGTGCTAGCGGGCAGCCCCAGCATTTT. Translation: CSASGQPQHF.